This entry describes one T cell receptor beta chain. The data stem from a study of blood T cell repertoires in COVID-19. Study context: T cells, B-cell-depleted T cells, or PBMCs supplied cDNA or gDNA.

In the authors' workflow: Estimation of nucleated cell counts relied on the amplification of reference gene primers. Only in-frame clones appear in the TCRdb table, and some are missing; sequencing was by immunoSEQ multiplex PCR. V and J calls plus clone size are reproduced from that table; the DNA served to infer D and trimming. The data contain around 60,000 clones, around 89% of them singletons. The CDR3 totals 15 residues. CDR1 SGHTA and CDR2 FQGTGA come from the germline V gene. Between the trimmed V and J ends, which lost 6 bases and 5 bases, there was a span of 19 bases. Material: peripheral blood. The sequence derives from a human donor in a cohort sampled during active COVID-19. This rearrangement joins TRBV7-3 to TRBJ1-2, with unresolved D. CDR3 sequence: CASRPGINTLYGYTF. Written as DNA, the CDR3 is TGTGCCAGCAGGCCCGGGATCAACACCCTTTATGGCTACACCTTC.